This T cell receptor beta chain was sequenced for a study of beta chain features in type 1 diabetes. Study findings and constraints: PCR might show a preference for shorter templates, equally across patients and controls. Insertion counts at VDJ junctions were lower in type 1 diabetes patients, who also showed more deletions there. A potential influence of HLA type upon TCRB rearrangement remained unresolved herein.

The study reverse transcribed the entire isolated RNA, so it sequenced expressed TCRB transcripts. Here immunoSEQ multiplex PCR was the method, and the copy in TCRdb shows in-frame clones only, minus some. The sample yields hundreds of thousands of clones, over 10% seen once. A note on this clone: Its antigen is still unknown.

Central memory, naive, regulatory and stem cell-like memory CD4+ cells were sorted by CD45RO/CCR7/CD25/CD127/CD95/CD27. The CDR3 runs 14 residues. Trimming removed 5 bases from V and 1 base from J; junction bases left unmatched: 5. Per the germline V gene, CDR1 is SGHRS and CDR2 is YFSETQ. This TCR was sampled from a man between 18 and 29 years old in good health. Sequenced sample: naive CD4+ T cells from blood. The chain links TRBV5-1 to TRBJ2-5; 7 bases map to TRBD2. DNA of the CDR3: TGCGCCAGCAGGCGGGGGTCATCCCAAGAGACCCAGTACTTC. The encoded protein is CASRRGSSQETQYF.